Each of the 30 T cell receptor beta chains below was sequenced from the same sample in a study of blood T cells in healthy people across ages. It was with a sample-barcoded 5' primer and a J-beta primer mix that a second PCR of about 6 to 12 cycles was run. TCRdb reprocessed the 5' RACE reads with MiXCR, giving one entry per CDR3 protein. The repertoire holds approximately 850,000 distinct CDR3 sequences, with 44% as singletons. The sample taken for sequencing was blood. The receptors come from a man aged 60-69 years in good health.

The chain combines TRBV3-1 with TRBJ2-7, with TRBD1 identical over 7 bases. Germline CDR1 and CDR2: LGHDT and YNNKEL (reference sequence). The CDR3 has 12 residues. The ends lost 4 bases at V and 6 bases at J; junction bases unmatched: 3. CDR3 region: CASSRQGIEQYF. In nucleotides, the CDR3 is TGTGCCAGCAGCCGACAGGGCATCGAGCAGTACTTC.

The chain recombines TRBV9 with TRBJ2-1, with 8 bases fitting TRBD2. CDR1 is SGDLS and CDR2 is YYNGEE in the germline V gene. With V trimmed by 4 bases and J by 4 bases, 7 bases remained unmatched. This CDR3 comprises 15 residues. The DNA for the CDR3 is TGTGCCAGCAGCACCAGCGGGGGAAATTACAATGAGCAGTTCTTC. Translating it yields CASSTSGGNYNEQFF.

This clonotype came up a few times. The chain joins TRBV25-1 to TRBJ2-2; D possibly corresponds to TRBD1 (6 bases). V dropped 4 bases and J dropped 0 bases, with 12 bases sitting between them. The CDR3 consists of 16 residues. Per the germline V gene, CDR1 is MGHDK and CDR2 is SYGVNS. CDR3 DNA sequence: TGTGCCAGCAGTGCCGCGCCAGGGGCGAACACCGGGGAGCTGTTTTTT. Its protein is CASSAAPGANTGELFF.

CDR3 loop: CSLGTGGRRETQFF. The CDR3 DNA reads TGCAGCCTGGGGACAGGGGGCAGGAGGGAGACCCAGTTCTTC. The chain joins TRBV20-1 to TRBJ2-1; 12 bases match TRBD1. The CDR3 runs 14 residues. Germline values: CDR1 DFQATT, CDR2 SNEGSKA (reference sequence).

The V gene is TRBV30, the J gene TRBJ2-1; TRBD2 aligns across 11 bases. The V gene end was trimmed by 3 bases and the J gene end by 10 bases; junction bases not matched to a gene: 8. This CDR3 has 14 amino acids. Germline CDR1 GTSNPN, CDR2 SVGIG (reference sequence). This CDR3 reads CAWSNLAGGGEQFF. In nucleotides, the CDR3 is TGTGCCTGGAGCAACCTAGCGGGGGGAGGGGAGCAGTTCTTC. Drawing the rest from reference TRBV30 and TRBJ2-1, the complete variable domain is SQTIHQWPATLVQPVGSPLSLECTVEGTSNPNLYWYRQAAGRGLQLLFYSVGIGQISSEVPQNLSASRPQDRQFILSSKKLLLSDSGFYLCAWSNLAGGGEQFFGPGTRLTVL.

The V call is TRBV2, the J call TRBJ2-7; D is unclear. The germline gives CDR1 SNHLY, CDR2 FYNNEI. The CDR3 totals 14 residues. Trimming shortened V by 3 bases and J by 3 bases, and 12 bases separated the two germline ends. CDR3 nucleotide sequence: TGTGCCAGCAGTGAGGATAGAGGCCGCTACGAGCAGTACTTC. This gives the protein CASSEDRGRYEQYF.

The chain uses TRBV15 and TRBJ1-2; D is ambiguous. The germline CDR1 and CDR2 sequences are LNHNV and YYDKDF (reference sequence). Trimming took 5 bases from V and 11 from J, leaving 18 bases between them. The CDR3 has 13 residues. In DNA, the CDR3 is TGTGCCACCAGCGAAGGGATCAGCTCATGGTACACCTTC. Its translation: CATSEGISSWYTF.

This clonotype was counted once. This could be a read error, since a much larger clone is one nucleotide away. The gene calls are TRBV29-1 and TRBJ2-3; TRBD1 might be the D (6 bases). Germline values: CDR1 SQVTM, CDR2 ANQGSEA. CDR3 size: 14 residues. CDR3 nucleotide sequence: TGCAGCGTTGATACAGGGCTGTACACAAATACGCAGTATTTT. It codes for CSVDTGLYTNTQYF.

The gene calls are TRBV7-9 and TRBJ2-7; the D gene could be TRBD1 or TRBD2 (5 bases each). The V gene lost 1 base and the J gene lost 10 bases, with 23 bases spanning the gap. Germline CDR1 reads SEHNR; CDR2 reads FQNEAQ (reference sequence). The CDR3 contains 16 residues. As DNA, the CDR3 is TGTGCCAGCAGCTTAGACGGACTGGGGCATTTGGTGTCCCAGTACTTC. This encodes CASSLDGLGHLVSQYF. The variable domain in full, completed from reference TRBV7-9 and TRBJ2-7, reads DTGVSQNPRHKITKRGQNVTFRCDPISEHNRLYWYRQTLGQGPEFLTYFQNEAQLEKSRLLSDRFSAERPKGSFSTLEIQRTEQGDSAMYLCASSLDGLGHLVSQYFGPGTRLTVT.

This clonotype was found a few times. This clone may be a read error of a much larger clone one base away. This rearrangement joins TRBV6-2 or TRBV6-3 to TRBJ1-2; 7 nucleotides match TRBD1. With 6 bases clipped from V and 4 bases from J, the junction kept 5 bases outside the gene matches. The CDR3 totals 13 residues. The germline CDR1 and CDR2 sequences are MNHEY and SVGEGT. The CDR3 spells CASRPGTAYGYTF. The CDR3, as DNA: TGTGCCAGCAGACCCGGGACAGCCTATGGCTACACCTTC.

This clonotype occurred a few times. V is TRBV27 and J is TRBJ2-7; 13 positions match TRBD2. The CDR3 is 13 amino acids. The junction had 1 base not matched to a gene; V was cut back by 4 bases and J by 7 bases. CDR1 MNHEY and CDR2 SMNVEV come from the germline V gene (reference sequence). The CDR3 coding sequence is TGTGCCAGCAGTTGGGGACTAGCGGGAGAGCAGTACTTC. The encoded protein is CASSWGLAGEQYF.

The V call is TRBV7-2, the J call TRBJ1-6; D call uncertain. The V gene's germline CDR1 is SGHTA and CDR2 FQGNSA. Trimming pared 3 bases from V and 8 bases from J, leaving 8 bases between. The CDR3 totals 13 residues. In nucleotides, the CDR3 is TGTGCCAGCAGCTTGGAGACTGATTCACCCCTCCACTTT. Translating it yields CASSLETDSPLHF.

This clonotype has more than one count but fewer than ten. This chain uses TRBV14 with TRBJ2-2; 9 bases match TRBD2. V gave up 4 bases and J gave up 6 bases; unmatched junction bases: 3. This CDR3 spans 14 amino acids. Germline V gives CDR1 SGHDN, CDR2 FVKESK. CDR3: CASSPGLAAGELFF. The CDR3 nucleotides are TGTGCCAGCAGCCCGGGACTAGCTGCCGGGGAGCTGTTTTTT.

This clonotype was seen a few times. The chain couples TRBV29-1 to TRBJ2-1; 8 bases agree with TRBD2. The end of the DNA is better explained by TRBJ2-7, so the J call may be wrong. The germline V gene encodes CDR1 SQVTM and CDR2 ANQGSEA. This CDR3 spans 17 amino acids. The CDR3 protein is CSATIGLAESSYNEQYF. As DNA, the CDR3 is TGCAGCGCGACCATCGGACTAGCCGAAAGCTCCTACAATGAGCAGTACTTC.

The chain joins TRBV11-2 to TRBJ2-2, with no clear D. Trimming stripped 6 bases from V and 7 bases from J, with 12 bases between. Germline loops: CDR1 SGHAT, CDR2 FQNNGV. This CDR3 is built from 13 residues. The chain's CDR3 is CASSMGFSGELFF. The CDR3 nucleotides read TGTGCCAGCAGTATGGGGTTCAGCGGGGAGCTGTTTTTT.

The rearrangement uses TRBV6-6 and TRBJ1-1; possible D gene TRBD1, 5 bases. V was pared by 2 bases and J by 3 bases, with 13 bases between. CDR3 length: 15 residues. Germline V gene data show CDR1 as MNHNY and CDR2 as SVGAGI (reference sequence). The CDR3 DNA reads as TGTGCCAGCAGTTACCCCGGGGCCGGCGACACTGAAGCTTTCTTT. It is translated as CASSYPGAGDTEAFF.

The chain couples TRBV20-1 to TRBJ2-1, with 16 bases fitting TRBD2. Germline loops: CDR1 DFQATT, CDR2 SNEGSKA (reference sequence). This CDR3 contains 16 residues. J was trimmed by 3 bases and V by 5 bases; bases with no gene match: 4. The CDR3 loop is CSAPGLAGGGYNEQFF. The CDR3 DNA reads as TGCAGTGCTCCGGGACTAGCGGGGGGGGGCTACAATGAGCAGTTCTTC.

The chain has TRBV7-9 and TRBJ2-7; 9 nucleotides line up with TRBD2. Germline V gives CDR1 SEHNR, CDR2 FQNEAQ (reference sequence). There are 17 residues in the CDR3. V trimming: 5 bases; J trimming: 7 bases; junction bases outside the gene matches: 18. CDR3 nucleotide sequence: TGTGCCAGCAGCACCCCCGGGGGACTAGCAAAATACAATGAGCAGTACTTC. It codes for CASSTPGGLAKYNEQYF.

The chain couples TRBV30 to TRBJ1-4, with D possibly being TRBD1 (6 bases). This CDR3 is 12 amino acids long. Germline values: CDR1 GTSNPN, CDR2 SVGIG (reference sequence). V lost 4 bases, J lost 10 bases, and 13 bases lay in between. In DNA form, the CDR3 reads TGTGCCTGGAATACAGGGCTGGGAAAACTGTTTTTT. This encodes CAWNTGLGKLFF.

Only a few counts were recorded for this clonotype. CDR3 bases: TGCGCCAGCAGCCAAGACAGGGGGCGCGAGACCCAGTACTTC. Translated: CASSQDRGRETQYF. The chain joins TRBV4-3 to TRBJ2-5; 8 bases line up with TRBD1. The germline V gene encodes CDR1 LGHNA and CDR2 YSLEER. The CDR3 is 14 amino acids. V shed 0 bases, J shed 5 bases, and the junction held 2 bases outside the gene matches.

With regard to this clonotype: A clone one base away is much larger, so this may be a read error. V is TRBV29-1 and J is TRBJ1-5; D perhaps matches TRBD1 (6 bases). Per germline, CDR1 SQVTM and CDR2 ANQGSEA. This CDR3 region has 12 residues. The CDR3 here is CGVAGANQPQHF. The CDR3 DNA reads TGCGGCGTTGCAGGGGCCAATCAGCCCCAGCATTTT.

This clonotype has more than one count but fewer than ten. The CDR3 DNA follows: TGTGCCAGCAGCCGTTGGACTAGCGGGTCACCCGGGGAGCTGTTTTTT. It specifies CASSRWTSGSPGELFF. The V gene is TRBV3-1, the J gene TRBJ2-2; 11 bases are shared with TRBD2. Trimming took 4 bases from V and 6 from J; bases not matched to a gene: 7. Germline CDR1 is LGHDT and CDR2 is YNNKEL (reference sequence). This CDR3 spans 16 amino acids.

The genes are TRBV6-5 and TRBJ2-5, with 7 positions matching TRBD1. This CDR3 comprises 15 residues. The trim removed 7 bases at V and 5 bases at J, leaving 13 bases unmatched. Germline V CDR1 and CDR2: MNHEY, SVGAGI. The CDR3 spells CASTQLATGMETQYF. The CDR3 coding sequence is TGTGCCAGCACTCAATTAGCGACAGGGATGGAGACCCAGTACTTC.

This clonotype came up many times. J is TRBJ2-7 and V is TRBV4-3; D gene ambiguous. Trimming pared 0 bases from V and 0 bases from J, leaving 9 bases between. CDR1 LGHNA and CDR2 YSLEER come from the germline V gene. The CDR3 consists of 15 residues. The CDR3 nucleotides read TGCGCCAGCAGCCAAGATACCAAATACTCCTACGAGCAGTACTTC. It codes for CASSQDTKYSYEQYF.

CDR3 residues: CASSIRQGYEQYF. CDR3 sequence (DNA): TGTGCCAGCAGCATTAGACAGGGCTACGAGCAGTACTTC. The chain carries TRBV12-3 or TRBV12-4 and TRBJ2-7; 7 bases align to TRBD1. CDR3 length equals 13 residues. The V gene end was trimmed by 6 bases and the J gene end by 3 bases; junction bases not matched to a gene: 5.

Many counts were recorded for this clonotype. The V call is TRBV5-1, the J call TRBJ2-3; the D gene is possibly TRBD2 (7 bases). This CDR3 contains 16 residues. The V and J ends lost 2 bases and 1 base respectively, with 14 bases between them. CDR1 is SGHRS and CDR2 is YFSETQ in the germline V gene. This chain's CDR3 is CASSFRGGIRTDTQYF. The DNA of the CDR3 is TGCGCCAGCAGCTTTAGGGGGGGGATCCGCACAGATACGCAGTATTTT. The full variable domain, with the rest looked up from reference TRBV5-1 and TRBJ2-3, is KAGVTQTPRYLIKTRGQQVTLSCSPISGHRSVSWYQQTPGQGLQFLFEYFSETQRNKGNFPGRFSGRQFSNSRSEMNVSTLELGDSALYLCASSFRGGIRTDTQYFGPGTRLTVL.

Notes on this clonotype: Just one base apart from a much larger clone, this may be a read error. CDR3 residues: CAGSAQLGQAGYEQYF. The CDR3 DNA is TGTGCCGGCAGCGCACAACTGGGACAGGCCGGCTACGAGCAGTACTTC. The J gene is TRBJ2-7, the V gene TRBV11-2; 8 nucleotides line up with TRBD1. The CDR3 consists of 16 residues. CDR1 is SGHAT and CDR2 is FQNNGV in the germline V gene.

The chain is built from TRBV29-1 and TRBJ2-7, with TRBD1 as a possible D gene (5 bases). The V end was cut by 5 bases, the J end by 1 base, with 6 bases between. Germline V CDR1 and CDR2: SQVTM, ANQGSEA. CDR3 length equals 11 residues. The DNA of the CDR3 is TGCAGCGTTCAGGGTTCCTACGAGCAGTACTTC. Translating it yields CSVQGSYEQYF.

The sample holds a few counts of this clonotype. The chain uses TRBV4-3 and TRBJ2-3; TRBD2 agrees at 11 bases. Germline V gives CDR1 LGHNA, CDR2 YSLEER. The CDR3 runs 18 residues. The V segment lost 1 base and the J segment 4 bases; nucleotides outside the gene matches: 10. The CDR3 coding sequence is TGCGCCAGCAGCCAAGGCTTGACTAGCGGGGCTGCGGCAGATACGCAGTATTTT. This gives the protein CASSQGLTSGAAADTQYF.

The DNA of the CDR3 is TGTGCCAGCAGCTTACCCCTCCGGGACAGCTTCTACAATGAGCAGTTCTTC. Residues: CASSLPLRDSFYNEQFF. This chain uses TRBV7-9 with TRBJ2-1; the match to TRBD1 covers 7 bases. Germline V CDR1 and CDR2: SEHNR, FQNEAQ (reference sequence). This CDR3 comprises 17 residues. The trim removed 2 bases at V and 3 bases at J, leaving 10 bases unmatched. The full variable domain, its missing parts supplied by reference TRBV7-9 and TRBJ2-1, is DTGVSQNPRHKITKRGQNVTFRCDPISEHNRLYWYRQTLGQGPEFLTYFQNEAQLEKSRLLSDRFSAERPKGSFSTLEIQRTEQGDSAMYLCASSLPLRDSFYNEQFFGPGTRLTVL.